The TCR beta chain described here comes from a study of Ad26.COV2.S vaccination and SARS-CoV-2 variants. About the research overall: The study gave Ad26.COV2.S intramuscularly, once or twice 56 days apart.

General study results and limits: Researchers reported similar non-spike TCR breadth in vaccine and placebo recipients.

The trim removed 1 base at V and 6 bases at J, leaving 1 base unmatched. Germline V lookup: CDR1 SGHVS, CDR2 FNYEAQ. CDR3 length: 15 amino acids. The treatment denotes: around 19 received Ad26.COV2.S at low or high dose, single or two shots; five or six received placebo; per-sample allocation not given. Collection of samples fell on day 63 after the first vaccine or placebo injection. Remarks on this clone: Antigen specificity is unknown.

This table comes from immunoSEQ multiplex PCR, and its TCRdb copy is limited to in-frame clones, with some not included. The repertoire holds hundreds of thousands of clones, roughly 90% seen once, with around 1.5% in the top ten. This clonotype was obtained from a person aged 18-65 years who received the Ad26.COV2.S COVID-19 vaccine or a placebo. Sequencing used peripheral blood, obtained in a trial of Ad26.COV2.S vaccine versus placebo. V gene TRBV7-6 combines with J gene TRBJ2-1; 12 positions match TRBD2. The CDR3 bases are TGTGCCAGCAGCTTAGAACTAGCGGGGGGCAATGAGCAGTTCTTC. Its translation: CASSLELAGGNEQFF.